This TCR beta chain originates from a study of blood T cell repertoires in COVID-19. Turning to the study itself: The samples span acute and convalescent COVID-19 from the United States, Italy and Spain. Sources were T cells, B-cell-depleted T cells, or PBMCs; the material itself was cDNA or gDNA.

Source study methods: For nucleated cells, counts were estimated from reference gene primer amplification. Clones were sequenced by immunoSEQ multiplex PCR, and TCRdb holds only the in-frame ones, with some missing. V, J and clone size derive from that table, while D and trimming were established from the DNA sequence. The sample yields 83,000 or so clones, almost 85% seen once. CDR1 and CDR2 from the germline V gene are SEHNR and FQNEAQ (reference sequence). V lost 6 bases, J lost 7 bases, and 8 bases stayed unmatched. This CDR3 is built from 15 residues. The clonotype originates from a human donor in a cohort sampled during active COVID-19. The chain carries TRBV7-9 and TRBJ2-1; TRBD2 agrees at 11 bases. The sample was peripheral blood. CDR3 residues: CASRPTSGGPNEQFF. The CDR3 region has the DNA TGTGCCAGCAGGCCTACTAGCGGGGGTCCTAATGAGCAGTTCTTC. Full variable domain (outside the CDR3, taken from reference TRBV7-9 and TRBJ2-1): DTGVSQNPRHKITKRGQNVTFRCDPISEHNRLYWYRQTLGQGPEFLTYFQNEAQLEKSRLLSDRFSAERPKGSFSTLEIQRTEQGDSAMYLCASRPTSGGPNEQFFGPGTRLTVL.